This entry is about one TCR beta chain. This sample is drawn from a study of T cell changes during pregnancy in multiple sclerosis. Some clones are missing from TCRdb's copy, which holds only in-frame ones; the method was immunoSEQ multiplex PCR. The sample shows approximately 40,000 clones, approximately 91% of them seen only once. CDR3 size: 15 residues. V lost 0 bases to trimming and J lost 4 bases, with 10 bases between them. Germline V gives CDR1 MGHRA, CDR2 YSYEKL. The sequenced sample was CD8+ T cells from peripheral blood mononuclear cells, obtained in the third trimester of pregnancy. The chain recombines TRBV4-1 with TRBJ1-3, with a weak D call TRBD1 (6 bases). The TCR was taken from a female donor with multiple sclerosis, enrolled in a pregnancy study. CDR3 DNA sequence: TGCGCCAGCAGCCAAGATCGACAGGTCGGAAACACCATATATTTT. It translates to CASSQDRQVGNTIYF.